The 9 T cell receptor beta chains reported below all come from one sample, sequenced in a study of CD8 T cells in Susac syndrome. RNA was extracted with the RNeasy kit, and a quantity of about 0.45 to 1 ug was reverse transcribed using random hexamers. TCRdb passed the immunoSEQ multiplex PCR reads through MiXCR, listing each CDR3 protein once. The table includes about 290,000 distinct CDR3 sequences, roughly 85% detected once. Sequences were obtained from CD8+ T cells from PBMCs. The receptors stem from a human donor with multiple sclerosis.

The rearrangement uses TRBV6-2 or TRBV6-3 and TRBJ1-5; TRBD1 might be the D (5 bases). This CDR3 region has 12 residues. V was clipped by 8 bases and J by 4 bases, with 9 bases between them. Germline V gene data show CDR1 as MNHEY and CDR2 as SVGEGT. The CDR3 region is CASDGGNQPQHF. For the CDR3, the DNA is TGTGCCAGCGACGGGGGAAATCAGCCCCAGCATTTT.

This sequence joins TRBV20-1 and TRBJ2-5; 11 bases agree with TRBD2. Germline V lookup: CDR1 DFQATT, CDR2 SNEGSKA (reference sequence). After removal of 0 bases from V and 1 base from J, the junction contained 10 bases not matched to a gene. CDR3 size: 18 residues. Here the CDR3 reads CSARDRAASGRSQETQYF. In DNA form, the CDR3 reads TGCAGTGCTAGAGATCGGGCGGCTAGCGGGAGGTCCCAAGAGACCCAGTACTTC.

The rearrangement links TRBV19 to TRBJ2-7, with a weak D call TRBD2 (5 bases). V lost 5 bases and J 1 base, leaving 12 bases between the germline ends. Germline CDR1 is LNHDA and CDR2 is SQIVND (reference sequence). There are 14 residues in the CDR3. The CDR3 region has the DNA TGTGCCAGTAGTCTCGGGGTTCTGTCCTACGAGCAGTACTTC. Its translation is CASSLGVLSYEQYF.

This CDR3 is CASGLITAGWYNEQFF. CDR3 DNA sequence: TGTGCTAGTGGTTTGATCACGGCAGGGTGGTACAATGAGCAGTTCTTC. The genes are TRBV12-5 and TRBJ2-1, with D maybe TRBD1 (5 bases). Germline V lookup: CDR1 LGHNT, CDR2 FRNRAP. The CDR3 runs 16 residues. The V and J ends lost 2 bases and 4 bases respectively, with 15 bases between them.

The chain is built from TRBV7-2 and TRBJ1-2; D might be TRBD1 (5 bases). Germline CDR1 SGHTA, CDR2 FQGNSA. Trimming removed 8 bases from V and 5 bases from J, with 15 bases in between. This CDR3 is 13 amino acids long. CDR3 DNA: TGTGCCAGCCAAGCGGGGGAGGGATATGGCTACACCTTC. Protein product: CASQAGEGYGYTF.

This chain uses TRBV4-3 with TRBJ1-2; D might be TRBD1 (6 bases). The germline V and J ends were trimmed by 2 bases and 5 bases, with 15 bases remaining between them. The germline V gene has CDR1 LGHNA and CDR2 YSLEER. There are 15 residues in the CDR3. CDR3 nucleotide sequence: TGCGCCAGCAGCCAACTTACAGGGACGGGGTATGGCTACACCTTC. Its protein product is CASSQLTGTGYGYTF.

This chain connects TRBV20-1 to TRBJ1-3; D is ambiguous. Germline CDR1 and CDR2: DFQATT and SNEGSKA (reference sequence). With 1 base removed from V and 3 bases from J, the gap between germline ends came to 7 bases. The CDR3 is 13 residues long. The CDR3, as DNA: TGCAGTGCTAGAGGGGGAATTGGAAACACCATATATTTT. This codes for CSARGGIGNTIYF.

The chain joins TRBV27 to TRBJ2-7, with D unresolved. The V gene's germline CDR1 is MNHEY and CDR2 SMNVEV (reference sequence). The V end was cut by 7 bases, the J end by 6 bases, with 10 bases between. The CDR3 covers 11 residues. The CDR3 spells CASTFGLEQYF. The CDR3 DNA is TGTGCCAGCACCTTTGGTCTCGAGCAGTACTTC.

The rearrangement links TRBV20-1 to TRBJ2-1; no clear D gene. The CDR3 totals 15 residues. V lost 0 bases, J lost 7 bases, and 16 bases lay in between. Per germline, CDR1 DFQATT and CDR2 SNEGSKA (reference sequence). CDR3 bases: TGCAGTGCTAGAGATCGGATAGCCTATATAAATGAGCAGTTCTTC. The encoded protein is CSARDRIAYINEQFF.